Here is one T cell receptor beta chain with its context. V lost 4 bases, J lost 7 bases, and 11 bases lay in between. This CDR3 is built from 14 residues. Germline V CDR1 and CDR2: SGHAT, FQDESV (reference sequence). Generated by immunoSEQ multiplex PCR, the TCRdb table keeps only in-frame clones and is missing some. The sample holds about 130,000 clones, roughly 80% seen once. The data stem from a study of blood T cell repertoires in COVID-19. The V gene is TRBV11-1, the J gene TRBJ1-6; the D gene is possibly TRBD1 (6 bases). The sample comprised PBMCs or T cells enriched from blood (not recorded which). This clonotype was obtained from a man between 25 and 39 years old who had recovered from COVID-19. Here the CDR3 DNA reads TGTGCCAGCAGCTCAAACAGGGACAATTCACCCCTCCACTTT. Protein product: CASSSNRDNSPLHF.